This T cell receptor beta chain derives from a study of human T cells and chemical hapten exposure. MiXCR, applied by TCRdb to the RACE reads, yields one record per CDR3 protein. The sample lists about 180,000 distinct CDR3 sequences; roughly 30% were seen once. This clonotype was detected only a few times. The time point is: pre-sensitization, week 0. Regarding treatment: therapeutic diphenylcyclopropenone sensitization with weekly scalp DPC. The CDR3 loop spans 16 amino acids. Germline CDR1 and CDR2: KGHSH and LQKENI. Unmatched junction bases numbered 11, after V lost 5 bases and J lost 10 bases. This receptor was obtained from a woman between 25 and 40 years old with alopecia areata. Some clones in this sample may be carry-over from other donors' samples. The sequencing used whole blood, collected in connection with sensitization to the hapten diphenylcyclopropenone (DPC). The chain uses TRBV18 and TRBJ2-1; TRBD2 agrees at 13 bases. CDR3 sequence (DNA): TGTGCCAGCTCAGCCCTAACCGGGACTAGCGGGACCGAGCAGTTCTTC. Encoded protein: CASSALTGTSGTEQFF.